The 18 T cell receptor beta chains listed next were all sequenced from one sample in a study of blood T cell repertoires in COVID-19. Sequencing used immunoSEQ multiplex PCR; TCRdb keeps in-frame clones, though not all of them. The data show some 66,000 clones, 82% seen once. Material: peripheral blood. These receptors were taken from a man aged 60-69 years with acute or convalescent COVID-19.

The chain joins TRBV7-2 to TRBJ1-5; tentatively, D is TRBD1 (6 bases). Germline V gene sequence: CDR1 SGHTA, CDR2 FQGNSA. This CDR3 contains 15 residues. Trimming left V 2 bases short and J 4 bases short, with 12 bases between. In DNA form, the CDR3 reads TGTGCCAGCAGCTTAACCAGGGGATCAAATCAGCCCCAGCATTTT. Translating gives CASSLTRGSNQPQHF.

This rearrangement joins TRBV5-5 to TRBJ2-3; D might be TRBD2 (6 bases). The length of the CDR3 is 14 residues. Trimming cost V 1 base and J 4 bases, with 10 bases left between them. Germline V gives CDR1 SGHKS, CDR2 YYEKEE (reference sequence). The CDR3 DNA follows: TGTGCCAGCAGCTTGCGGGCTAGCGCAGATACGCAGTATTTT. Its protein product is CASSLRASADTQYF.

The chain recombines TRBV6-5 with TRBJ1-2; weak D call: TRBD1 (5 bases). The CDR3 loop spans 16 amino acids. V lost 2 bases to trimming and J lost 4 bases, with 17 bases between them. Germline lookup yields CDR1 MNHEY and CDR2 SVGAGI. The CDR3 protein is CASSYTRPGQGYGYTF. CDR3 nucleotides: TGTGCCAGCAGTTACACTCGACCCGGACAAGGCTATGGCTACACCTTC.

CDR3 nucleotide sequence: TGTGCCAGCTCACCACCGTTATCCCAGGACACCAATCTTTGCGGCGAGCAGTACGTC. This encodes CASSPPLSQDTNLCGEQYV. This chain links TRBV18 with TRBJ2-7; a weak D match, TRBD1 (5 bases). Germline lookup yields CDR1 KGHSH and CDR2 LQKENI. Trimming cost V 0 bases and J 6 bases, with 27 bases left between them. This CDR3 has 19 residues.

This clone showed up just a few times. This chain connects TRBV6-5 to TRBJ2-7; the D is unclear. This CDR3 is built from 13 residues. Trimming removed 5 bases at V and 7 bases at J, with 15 bases between. Germline CDR1 is MNHEY and CDR2 is SVGAGI. The CDR3 DNA reads as TGTGCCAGCAGTCCCCTGACAATTCCGGAGCAGTACTTC. Its protein product is CASSPLTIPEQYF.

This chain uses TRBV4-3 with TRBJ1-2; 7 bases are shared with TRBD1. The CDR3 contains 15 residues. The V gene end was trimmed by 2 bases and the J gene end by 5 bases; junction bases not matched to a gene: 8. The germline V gene has CDR1 LGHNA and CDR2 YSLEER. CDR3 sequence: CASSQINRGEYGYTF. The CDR3 coding sequence is TGCGCCAGCAGCCAAATAAACAGGGGCGAGTATGGCTACACCTTC.

This clone was recorded a few times. The V and J genes are TRBV6-5 and TRBJ1-5; tentatively, D is TRBD1 (5 bases). The CDR3 contains 13 residues. V was clipped by 7 bases and J by 7 bases, with 14 bases between them. Germline lookup yields CDR1 MNHEY and CDR2 SVGAGI. CDR3 coding DNA: TGTGCCAGCAACTCCGTAAGGGGACAGCCCCAGCATTTT. This translates into CASNSVRGQPQHF.

In DNA, the CDR3 is TGTGCCAGCAGCTTTTCCCTCGGACTAGGATACACCTACAATGAGCAGTTCTTC. Translating it yields CASSFSLGLGYTYNEQFF. This sequence joins TRBV5-8 and TRBJ2-1; 7 bases map to TRBD2. The CDR3 contains 18 residues. J lost 2 bases, V lost 2 bases, and 13 bases had no gene match. Germline-derived CDR1 and CDR2 are SGHTS and YDEGEE.

This clone was seen only a few times. The CDR3: CASSPNTGRGQPQHF. CDR3 bases: TGTGCCAGCAGCCCAAATACAGGGAGAGGTCAGCCCCAGCATTTT. The V call is TRBV5-5, the J call TRBJ1-5; the D gene is possibly TRBD1 (6 bases). This CDR3 contains 15 residues. Trimming stripped 4 bases from V and 6 bases from J, with 17 bases between. From germline, CDR1 is SGHKS and CDR2 YYEKEE (reference sequence). Variable domain in full (rest from reference TRBV5-5 and TRBJ1-5): DAGVTQSPTHLIKTRGQQVTLRCSPISGHKSVSWYQQVLGQGPQFIFQYYEKEERGRGNFPDRFSARQFPNYSSELNVNALLLGDSALYLCASSPNTGRGQPQHFGDGTRLSIL.

This chain uses TRBV6-5 with TRBJ2-2; possibly TRBD1 for D (5 bases). Germline CDR1 reads MNHEY; CDR2 reads SVGAGI. Trimming stripped 5 bases from V and 5 bases from J, with 9 bases between. This CDR3 spans 13 amino acids. CDR3 in DNA: TGTGCCAGCAGTCGTCAGGGTACCGGGGAGCTGTTTTTT. As protein: CASSRQGTGELFF.

In this sample, this clone turned up once. The rearrangement links TRBV9 to TRBJ1-2; D not resolved. This CDR3 spans 13 amino acids. V was clipped by 0 bases and J by 8 bases, with 11 bases between them. The germline gives CDR1 SGDLS, CDR2 YYNGEE. This CDR3 reads CASSVDGEWGYTF. In DNA form, the CDR3 reads TGTGCCAGCAGCGTAGACGGGGAGTGGGGCTACACCTTC.

The rearrangement uses TRBV27 and TRBJ2-1, with 8 bases identical to TRBD2. V lost 3 bases to trimming and J lost 8 bases; unmatched junction nucleotides: 12. Germline CDR1 is MNHEY and CDR2 is SMNVEV (reference sequence). The CDR3 loop spans 16 amino acids. CDR3 sequence (DNA): TGTGCCAGCAGTTTCATGGCGGGGGGTCCGTTGGATGAGCAGTTCTTC. This translates into CASSFMAGGPLDEQFF.

The table lists this clone with a count of one. The genes are TRBV5-4 and TRBJ2-1; a weak D match, TRBD2 (7 bases). The CDR3 spans 17 residues. CDR1 is SGHNT and CDR2 is YYREEE in the germline V gene (reference sequence). V dropped 3 bases and J dropped 4 bases, with 20 bases sitting between them. The CDR3 loop is CASSSGGSRGAYNEQFF. CDR3 in DNA: TGTGCCAGCAGCTCGGGGGGAAGCAGGGGCGCATACAATGAGCAGTTCTTC.

This chain connects TRBV6-5 to TRBJ2-7; perhaps TRBD1 as D (7 bases). Germline-derived CDR1 and CDR2 are MNHEY and SVGAGI. The V end was cut by 0 bases, the J end by 3 bases, with 12 bases between. There are 15 residues in the CDR3. In DNA form, the CDR3 reads TGTGCCAGCAGTTACTCGGGCGGGGACAGCTACGAGCAGTACTTC. This sequence encodes CASSYSGGDSYEQYF.

This clone appeared once. The chain recombines TRBV14 with TRBJ1-2; weak D call: TRBD1 (6 bases). This CDR3 contains 14 residues. The V gene lost 4 bases and the J gene lost 4 bases, with 13 bases spanning the gap. Per germline, CDR1 SGHDN and CDR2 FVKESK. The CDR3: CASSPLTGSYGYTF. For the CDR3, the DNA is TGTGCCAGCAGCCCCTTGACAGGTTCCTATGGCTACACCTTC.

The chain combines TRBV11-2 with TRBJ1-1; the D gene is possibly TRBD1 (5 bases). Per germline, CDR1 SGHAT and CDR2 FQNNGV. Deletions cut 0 bases from V and 1 base from J, with 9 bases between. The CDR3 loop spans 15 amino acids. Written as DNA, the CDR3 is TGTGCCAGCAGCTTAGAGGGCAGGGAGAACACTGAAGCTTTCTTT. As protein: CASSLEGRENTEAFF.

The chain is built from TRBV9 and TRBJ2-1; possibly TRBD2 for D (8 bases). In germline, CDR1 is SGDLS, CDR2 YYNGEE. V gave up 4 bases and J gave up 5 bases, with 16 bases separating them. CDR3 length: 15 residues. CDR3 sequence: CASSPSGGGNNEQFF. The CDR3 DNA follows: TGTGCCAGCAGCCCCTCGGGAGGGGGCAACAATGAGCAGTTCTTC.

The chain joins TRBV19 to TRBJ2-7, with D possibly TRBD1 on 5 matching bases. The germline V gene has CDR1 LNHDA and CDR2 SQIVND (reference sequence). The CDR3 runs 14 residues. V lost 7 bases and J 7 bases, leaving 20 bases between the germline ends. CDR3 nucleotide sequence: TGTGCCAGTACTTCCCAGGGAAGGAAGGGGGAGCAGTACTTC. This translates into CASTSQGRKGEQYF.